A few counts support the clone carrying this T cell receptor beta chain. Its specificity is unknown. These data are taken from a study of T-cell reconstitution after alpha-beta-depleted transplantation in children. Points from the study as a whole: Among T cells one year after transplant, newly produced cells accounted for most counts and diversity. Surviving thymic progenitors and recipient T cells were the source of high TCRbeta diversity at day 60 in some patients. Reported findings indicate that, about two months after transplant, alpha-beta T cells came from several hundred expanded clones, which were derived from non-depleted graft cells.

Unique molecular identifiers were incorporated into the prepared TCRbeta library. One entry per CDR3 protein results from TCRdb running MiXCR on the PCR reads. The table lists over 150,000 distinct CDR3 sequences, 6.6% of them singletons. Trimming left V 2 bases short and J 4 bases short, with 5 bases between. In germline, CDR1 is DFQATT, CDR2 SNEGSKA (reference sequence). CDR3 size: 11 residues. This clonotype was obtained from a boy between 2 and 10 years old with acute lymphoblastic leukemia, due to receive a stem cell transplant. The V and J genes are TRBV20-1 and TRBJ2-5; D might be TRBD1 (5 bases). The sequences come from PBMCs, collected before TCRalphabeta/CD19-depleted stem cell transplant. CDR3 sequence: CSARQGETQYF. The CDR3 DNA follows: TGCAGTGCTAGACAGGGAGAGACCCAGTACTTC.